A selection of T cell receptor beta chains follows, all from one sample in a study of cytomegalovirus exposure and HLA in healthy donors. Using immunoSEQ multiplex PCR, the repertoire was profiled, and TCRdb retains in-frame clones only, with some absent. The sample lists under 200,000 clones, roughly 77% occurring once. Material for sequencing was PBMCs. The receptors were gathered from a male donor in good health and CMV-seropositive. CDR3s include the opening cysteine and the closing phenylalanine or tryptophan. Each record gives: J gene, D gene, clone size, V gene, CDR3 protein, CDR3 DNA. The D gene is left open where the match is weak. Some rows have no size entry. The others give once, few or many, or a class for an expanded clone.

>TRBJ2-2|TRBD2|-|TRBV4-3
CASSQGTSSTGELFF
TGCGCCAGCAGCCAAGGGACTAGCAGCACCGGGGAGCTGTTTTTT
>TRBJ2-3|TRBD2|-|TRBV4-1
CASSQGLAGAPTDTQYF
TGCGCCAGCAGCCAAGGTCTAGCGGGGGCCCCCACAGATACGCAGTATTTT
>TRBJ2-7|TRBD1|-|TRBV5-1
CASSPRTGISYEQYF
TGCGCCAGCAGCCCCAGGACAGGTATCAGCTACGAGCAGTACTTC
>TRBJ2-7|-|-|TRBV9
CASSVAPGGGYEQYF
TGTGCCAGCAGCGTAGCCCCGGGGGGCGGATACGAGCAGTACTTC
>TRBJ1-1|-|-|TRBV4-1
CASSQDRDLPGGAFF
TGCGCCAGCAGCCAAGATCGAGACCTCCCGGGAGGGGCTTTCTTT
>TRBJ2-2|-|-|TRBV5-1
CASSLRRGPNTGELFF
TGCGCCAGCAGCTTGCGGCGGGGCCCGAACACCGGGGAGCTGTTTTTT
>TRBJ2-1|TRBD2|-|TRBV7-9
CSSSLAGGPYNEQFF
TGTTCCAGCAGCTTAGCGGGAGGGCCCTACAATGAGCAGTTCTTC
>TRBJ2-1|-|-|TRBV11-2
CASSSWGGPLFF
TGTGCCAGCAGCTCCTGGGGGGGCCCCCTGTTCTTC
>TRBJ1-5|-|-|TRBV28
CASSLRLKDNQPQHF
TGTGCCAGCAGTTTAAGACTGAAAGACAATCAGCCCCAGCATTTT
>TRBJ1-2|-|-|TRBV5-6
CASSLDPVNYGYTF
TGTGCCAGCAGCTTGGATCCAGTGAACTATGGCTACACCTTC
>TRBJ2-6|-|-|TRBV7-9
CASTLVPGSGANVLTF
TGTGCCAGCACCCTAGTACCCGGATCTGGGGCCAACGTCCTGACTTTC
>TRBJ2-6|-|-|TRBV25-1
CASSEPGSGANVLTF
TGTGCCAGCAGTGAGCCAGGGTCTGGGGCCAACGTCCTGACTTTC
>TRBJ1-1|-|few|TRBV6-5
CASRSRRQGTEAFF
TGTGCCAGCAGATCCCGACGCCAGGGCACTGAAGCTTTCTTT
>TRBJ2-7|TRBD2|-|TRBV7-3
CASSLRGRAHEQYF
TGTGCCAGCAGCTTACGCGGGAGGGCCCACGAGCAGTACTTC
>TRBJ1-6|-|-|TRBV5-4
CASSLFQAFTSNSPLHF
TGTGCCAGCAGCTTGTTTCAGGCCTTTACTTCTAATTCACCCCTCCACTTT
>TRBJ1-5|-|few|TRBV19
CASTPARQHQPQHF
TGTGCCAGTACCCCAGCCAGACAGCATCAGCCCCAGCATTTT
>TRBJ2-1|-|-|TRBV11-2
CASSQGGQLYNEQFF
TGTGCCAGCAGCCAGGGGGGACAGCTCTACAATGAGCAGTTCTTC
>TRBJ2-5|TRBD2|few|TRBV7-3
CASSASGDGETQYF
TGTGCCAGCAGCGCTAGCGGGGACGGAGAGACCCAGTACTTC
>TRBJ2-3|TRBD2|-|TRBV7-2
CASSPPTSGFADTQYF
TGTGCCAGCAGCCCCCCGACTAGCGGGTTCGCAGATACGCAGTATTTT
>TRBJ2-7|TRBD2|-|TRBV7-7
CASSLRGLASYEQYF
TGTGCTAGCAGCTTAAGAGGACTAGCTAGCTACGAGCAGTACTTC
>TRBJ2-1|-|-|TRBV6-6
CASSLADSSYNEQFF
TGTGCCAGCAGCTTAGCGGATAGCTCCTACAATGAGCAGTTCTTC
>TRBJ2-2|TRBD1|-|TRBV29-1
CSATGTGYTGELFF
TGCAGCGCCACCGGGACAGGGTACACCGGGGAGCTGTTTTTT
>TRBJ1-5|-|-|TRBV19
CASSIGSGFQPQHF
TGTGCCAGTAGTATAGGGTCAGGGTTCCAGCCCCAGCATTTT
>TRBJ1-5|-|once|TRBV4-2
CASSQDTRINQPQHF
TGTGCCAGCAGCCAAGATACGCGAATTAATCAGCCCCAGCATTTT
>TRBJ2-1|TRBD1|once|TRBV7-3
CASSAGTGGEQFF
TGTGCCAGCAGCGCCGGGACAGGGGGCGAGCAGTTCTTC
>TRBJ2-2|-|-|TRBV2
CASRGRINTGELFF
TGTGCCAGCAGGGGCAGGATCAACACCGGGGAGCTGTTTTTT
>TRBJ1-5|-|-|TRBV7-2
CASSPPGQPQHF
TGTGCCAGCAGCCCCCCGGGTCAGCCCCAGCATTTT
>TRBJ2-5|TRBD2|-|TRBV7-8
CASSPSGGETQYF
TGTGCCAGCAGCCCTAGCGGGGGAGAGACCCAGTACTTC
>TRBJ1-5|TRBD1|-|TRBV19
CASWTGLNQPQHF
TGTGCCTCGTGGACAGGGCTCAATCAGCCCCAGCATTTT
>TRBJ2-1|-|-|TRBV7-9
CASTAGVYNEQFF
TGTGCCAGCACTGCAGGGGTCTACAATGAGCAGTTCTTC
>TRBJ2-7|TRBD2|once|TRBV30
CAWSVVAGSNEQYF
TGTGCCTGGAGTGTCGTAGCGGGAAGTAACGAGCAGTACTTC